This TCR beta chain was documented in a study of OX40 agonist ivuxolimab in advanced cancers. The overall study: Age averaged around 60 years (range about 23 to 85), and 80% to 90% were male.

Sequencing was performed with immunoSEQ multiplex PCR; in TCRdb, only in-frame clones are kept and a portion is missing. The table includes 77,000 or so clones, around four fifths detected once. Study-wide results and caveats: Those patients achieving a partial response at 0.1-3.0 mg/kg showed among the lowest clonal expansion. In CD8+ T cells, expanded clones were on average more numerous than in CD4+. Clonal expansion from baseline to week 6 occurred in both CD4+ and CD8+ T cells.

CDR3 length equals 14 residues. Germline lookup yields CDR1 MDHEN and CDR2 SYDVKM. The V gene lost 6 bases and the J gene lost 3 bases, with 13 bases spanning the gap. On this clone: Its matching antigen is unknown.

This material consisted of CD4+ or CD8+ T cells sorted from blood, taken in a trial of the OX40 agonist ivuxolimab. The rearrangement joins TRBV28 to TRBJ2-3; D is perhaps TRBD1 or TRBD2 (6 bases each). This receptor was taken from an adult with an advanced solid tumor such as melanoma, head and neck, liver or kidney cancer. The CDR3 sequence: CASRPTGRTDTQYF. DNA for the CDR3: TGTGCCAGCAGACCTACAGGGAGGACAGATACGCAGTATTTT.